The next 25 T cell receptor beta chains were all read from a single sample in a study of human CD8 memory T cell subsets (dated by TCRdb to about 2020). A Human TCR Profiling Kit was used to prepare UMI-labeled 5' RACE TCRbeta libraries. One entry per CDR3 protein sequence results from the TCRdb reprocessing of the reads, with DNA left out. This sample's table lists approximately 7,000 distinct CDR3 sequences. Clones ranked in the top ten supply approximately 20% of the sample. Specimen: CD8+ T cells from PBMCs. The receptors were sampled from a human donor in good health.

This chain connects TRBV5-8 to TRBJ2-2. CDR3 length: 15 amino acids. Germline CDR1 SGHTS, CDR2 YDEGEE. This CDR3 is CASSLVRLRPGELFF.

This chain links TRBV5-4 with TRBJ2-3; the D gene TCRdb calls, TRBD1, cannot be checked with no DNA. CDR3 length equals 15 residues. CDR1 is SGHNT, CDR2 YYREEE, per germline (reference sequence). The CDR3 loop is CASSPPGTYTDTQYF.

This clonotype is labeled medium-sized based on frequency. The chain links TRBV5-1 to TRBJ2-1; the D gene TCRdb calls, TRBD1, cannot be checked with no DNA. The CDR3 sequence is 13 residues long. The germline gives CDR1 SGHRS, CDR2 YFSETQ. This CDR3 reads CASSLGDSNEQFF.

The J gene is TRBJ2-1, the V gene TRBV7-8; with no DNA, the TCRdb D assignment of TRBD2 cannot be verified. The CDR3 is 16 amino acids. Germline lookup yields CDR1 SGHVS and CDR2 FQNEAQ. This chain's CDR3 is CASRSTAGPDYNEQFF.

The chain combines TRBV10-2 with TRBJ1-1; the TCRdb call, TRBD1, lacks DNA for checking. Per germline, CDR1 WSHSY and CDR2 SAAADI. The CDR3 is 19 residues long. The CDR3 loop reads CASSRDRGSLAGQRTEAFF.

According to its frequency, this clonotype is medium-sized (0.01 to 0.1%). This chain connects TRBV7-9 to TRBJ2-3. The germline CDR1 and CDR2 sequences are SEHNR and FQNEAQ (reference sequence). The CDR3 is made up of 12 amino acids. CDR3 sequence: CASSPDTDTQYF.

According to its frequency, this clonotype is medium-sized. The V call is TRBV11-2, the J call TRBJ1-5; as DNA is missing, the TRBD1 call by TCRdb cannot be tested. CDR3 length: 17 residues. The germline V gene has CDR1 SGHAT and CDR2 FQNNGV. The CDR3 loop reads CASSLVGDRGKVQPQHF.

V usage is TRBV7-3 and J usage is TRBJ2-7. The CDR3 loop spans 13 amino acids. Germline CDR1 reads SGHTA; CDR2 reads FQGTGA. The CDR3 loop reads CASSLAESYEQYF.

This chain joins TRBV28 and TRBJ2-5; the TCRdb call, TRBD1, lacks DNA for checking. Germline assignment: CDR1 MDHEN and CDR2 SYDVKM. The length of the CDR3 is 14 residues. The CDR3 sequence: CASRGTGGKETQYF.

CDR3: CASSLLGTDSYEQYF. The gene calls are TRBV7-9 and TRBJ2-7; the TCRdb D gene call, TRBD1, has no DNA to confirm it. This CDR3 is built from 15 residues. Germline V gene lookup returns CDR1 SEHNR and CDR2 FQNEAQ (reference sequence).

V gene TRBV29-1 combines with J gene TRBJ2-7; there is no DNA to check the TCRdb D call of TRBD2. The CDR3 has 14 residues. Germline CDR1 SQVTM, CDR2 ANQGSEA. CDR3 region: CSASGLASSYEQYF.

This rearrangement joins TRBV29-1 to TRBJ2-5; TCRdb gives TRBD1 as the D gene, but with no DNA this cannot be confirmed. Per germline, CDR1 SQVTM and CDR2 ANQGSEA. The CDR3 has 13 amino acids. CDR3: CSVTRGLLETQYF.

The chain recombines TRBV7-9 with TRBJ2-7; TCRdb picks TRBD2, but there is no DNA to check that call. The germline gives CDR1 SEHNR, CDR2 FQNEAQ (reference sequence). This CDR3 is 19 amino acids long. The CDR3 is CASSLDRVVSGSFSYEQYF.

This chain joins TRBV20-1 and TRBJ2-7; TCRdb selects TRBD2, and the lack of DNA leaves this call unchecked. CDR1 is DFQATT, CDR2 SNEGSKA, per germline (reference sequence). CDR3 length: 13 amino acids. Here the CDR3 reads CSATSGSLYEQYF.

The V gene is TRBV20-1, the J gene TRBJ1-6; the TCRdb D gene call, TRBD1, has no DNA to confirm it. Germline V gene sequence: CDR1 DFQATT, CDR2 SNEGSKA (reference sequence). The CDR3 loop spans 16 amino acids. CDR3 sequence: CSAIPREQGFNSPLHF.

J is TRBJ2-3 and V is TRBV24-1; the TRBD2 assignment by TCRdb is unverifiable without DNA. Looked up from germline, CDR1 is KGHDR and CDR2 is SFDVKD. The CDR3 has 17 amino acids. The CDR3 reads CATSDLPPTSGTDTQYF.

The V call is TRBV7-9, the J call TRBJ2-1; TCRdb returns TRBD1, unconfirmable since there is no DNA. CDR1 and CDR2 (germline): SEHNR, FQNEAQ (reference sequence). The CDR3 contains 12 residues. The CDR3 here is CASRPDTLEQFF.

The chain carries TRBV20-1 and TRBJ2-1; TCRdb names TRBD2, which stays unverified in the absence of DNA. CDR3 size: 15 residues. The germline CDR1 and CDR2 sequences are DFQATT and SNEGSKA (reference sequence). The CDR3 is CSAPFGGLADNEQFF.

The J gene is TRBJ2-7, the V gene TRBV18. Germline V gene lookup returns CDR1 KGHSH and CDR2 LQKENI. The CDR3 length is 14 residues. The CDR3 protein is CASSPSDSTYEQYF.

The genes are TRBV11-2 and TRBJ1-3. Germline V CDR1 and CDR2: SGHAT, FQNNGV. The CDR3 is 12 residues long. The chain's CDR3 is CASSLGINTIYF. The variable domain in full, with the rest retrieved from reference TRBV11-2 and TRBJ1-3, is EAGVAQSPRYKIIEKRQSVAFWCNPISGHATLYWYQQILGQGPKLLIQFQNNGVVDDSQLPKDRFSAERLKGVDSTLKIQPAKLEDSAVYLCASSLGINTIYFGEGSWLTVV.

Its frequency marks this clonotype as medium-sized. V usage is TRBV20-1 and J usage is TRBJ1-1; the TCRdb call, TRBD1, lacks DNA for checking. This CDR3 region has 13 residues. Looked up from germline, CDR1 is DFQATT and CDR2 is SNEGSKA (reference sequence). This chain's CDR3 is CSARVGVNTEAFF.

The chain joins TRBV27 to TRBJ2-1; the TCRdb D gene call, TRBD2, has no DNA to confirm it. Germline V gene data show CDR1 as MNHEY and CDR2 as SMNVEV (reference sequence). CDR3 length: 18 amino acids. CDR3: CASSYTRTSGRITNEQFF.

The V call is TRBV28, the J call TRBJ2-1; TCRdb proposes TRBD1, but this gene call is untestable without DNA. The CDR3 runs to 12 residues. The germline V gene has CDR1 MDHEN and CDR2 SYDVKM. CDR3 protein: CASSLGGDEQFF.

The chain uses TRBV5-1 and TRBJ2-1. The CDR3 covers 13 residues. Germline V CDR1 and CDR2: SGHRS, YFSETQ. This chain's CDR3 is CASSFADGNEQFF.

This rearrangement joins TRBV7-9 to TRBJ2-3; the TRBD1 assignment by TCRdb is unverifiable without DNA. The germline V gene encodes CDR1 SEHNR and CDR2 FQNEAQ (reference sequence). This CDR3 contains 15 residues. CDR3 loop: CASSMTKPGAQTQYF.